Listed below are T cell receptor beta chains from one sample, sequenced in a study of glioma-infiltrating T cells after dendritic cell vaccination. TCRdb keeps only in-frame clones here, not all; method: immunoSEQ multiplex PCR. The sample lists fewer than 110,000 clones, roughly 79% occurring once. Sample: blood, taken before dendritic cell vaccination. The receptors shown here come from a human donor with glioblastoma. Both conserved end residues are part of each CDR3. Fields, in order: CDR3 DNA, CDR3 protein, clone size, J gene, D gene, V gene. D genes are given only for firm matches. Expanded clones are given a class, and other clones once, few, many or no size at all.

TGTGCCAGCAGCTTGGGGGGGCTAGCGGGGGCCCCTGAGCCTTTT CASSLGGLAGAPEPF NA TRBJ2-3 TRBD2 TRBV5-4
TGTGCCAGCAGATCCAGACCGGGACAGGGGGATTCACCCCTCCACTTT CASRSRPGQGDSPLHF NA TRBJ1-6 TRBD1 TRBV6-6
TGTGCCAGCAGCGGAAACAGGAGCCTTTTCGAGCAGTACTTC CASSGNRSLFEQYF NA TRBJ2-7 NA TRBV5-4
TGTGCCAGCAGCCTTCGGACAGGGGGAAATGGCTACACCTTC CASSLRTGGNGYTF NA TRBJ1-2 TRBD1 TRBV13
TGTGCCAGCTCACCATGGGAGTTTGAAGCTTTCTTT CASSPWEFEAFF NA TRBJ1-1 NA TRBV18
TGTGCCAGCAGTTACTCCGGGGAGGGCGGCTACACCTTC CASSYSGEGGYTF few TRBJ1-2 NA TRBV6-6
TGCGCCAGCAGCCACGGACAGGGGGATAATTCACCCCTCCACTTT CASSHGQGDNSPLHF NA TRBJ1-6 TRBD1 TRBV5-4
TGTGCCAGCAGCGGATTCGGATCAGGGGTCACTGAAGCTTTCTTT CASSGFGSGVTEAFF NA TRBJ1-1 NA TRBV7-6
TGTGCCAGCAGTGTAGGGGGGGAGGCCTCTGGGGAAAAACTGTTTTTT CASSVGGEASGEKLFF NA TRBJ1-4 NA TRBV2
TGTGCCAGCAGCCGAAATTCAGCGGAGGTTTATAATTCACCCCTCCACTTT CASSRNSAEVYNSPLHF NA TRBJ1-6 NA TRBV5-5
TGTGCCGGGAAACAGGGCTACGAGCAGTACTTC CAGKQGYEQYF NA TRBJ2-7 NA TRBV2
TGCGCCAGCAGCCAAGAAGGTAGGGGAAATTCACCCCTCCACTTT CASSQEGRGNSPLHF once TRBJ1-6 NA TRBV4-1
TGCGCCAGCAGTAAGATGACAGGGTGGTGCAATCAGCCCCAGCATTTT CASSKMTGWCNQPQHF NA TRBJ1-5 TRBD1 TRBV23-1
TGTGCCACCAGCAGAGATCTAGCTTATAGCAATCAGCCCCAGCATTTT CATSRDLAYSNQPQHF NA TRBJ1-5 NA TRBV15
TGCAGCGTTGCAGGGCGAGGAAACACCATATATTTT CSVAGRGNTIYF medium-sized TRBJ1-3 NA TRBV29-1
TGTGCCAGCAGCCGGGACAGGGACGGTGGCTACACCTTC CASSRDRDGGYTF few TRBJ1-2 TRBD1 TRBV5-4
TGTGCCTGGAGGCCCGGGACAGGGGTTAATTCACCCCTCCACTTT CAWRPGTGVNSPLHF NA TRBJ1-6 TRBD1 TRBV30
TGCGCCAGCAGCCAAGATCTAAGAGGGTATGGTGGAAACACCATATATTTT CASSQDLRGYGGNTIYF NA TRBJ1-3 NA TRBV4-3
TGTGCCAGCAGCTTGGGAACAGGCGGAAACACCATATATTTT CASSLGTGGNTIYF NA TRBJ1-3 NA TRBV7-9
TGCGCCAGCAGCTTACTTCTAGCGGAAATCTACAATGAGCAGTTCTTC CASSLLLAEIYNEQFF NA TRBJ2-1 TRBD2 TRBV5-1
TGTGCCAGCAGCCAATTAACGGACAGACCTAATCAGCCCCAGCATTTT CASSQLTDRPNQPQHF NA TRBJ1-5 NA TRBV4-2
TGTGCCAGCAGGCTCCCAGGGATGGACAATGAGCAGTTCTTC CASRLPGMDNEQFF NA TRBJ2-1 NA TRBV14
TGTGCCAGCAGCCCCGGGTCTCGGGATGAGCAGTTCTTC CASSPGSRDEQFF NA TRBJ2-1 NA TRBV7-9
TGCGCCAGCAGATCGGACAGGATTTATGGCTACACCTTC CASRSDRIYGYTF NA TRBJ1-2 TRBD1 TRBV4-3
TGTGCCAGTAGTATCGGCGGGGGGACGGGAGAGACCCAGTACTTC CASSIGGGTGETQYF NA TRBJ2-5 TRBD2 TRBV19
TGTGCCAGCAGGGACTGGGAGGGGCGGAGGCCCCAGCATTTT CASRDWEGRRPQHF NA TRBJ1-5 NA TRBV6-5
TGTGCCACCAGCAGACTACCTCCCCCGACTGTCGGCACTGAAGCTTTCTTT CATSRLPPPTVGTEAFF NA TRBJ1-1 NA TRBV15
TGTGCCAGCAGCTTGGTTACACAGGGGATACACACCATATATTTT CASSLVTQGIHTIYF NA TRBJ1-3 TRBD1 TRBV5-8
TGCGCCAGCAGCCAAGATCTCAGGGGAAAAGGAAACACCATATATTTT CASSQDLRGKGNTIYF NA TRBJ1-3 NA TRBV4-3
TGTGCCAGCAGCTTCGGGGTACGAAACACTGAAGCTTTCTTT CASSFGVRNTEAFF few TRBJ1-1 NA TRBV7-3
TGTGCCAGCAGCTTAAGGCGGGTGGGCCGTGGACTGAACACTGAAGCTTTCTTT CASSLRRVGRGLNTEAFF NA TRBJ1-1 NA TRBV7-2
TGTGCCAGCAGCTTAAACCGGGGGAGGGGGACCCAGTACTTC CASSLNRGRGTQYF NA TRBJ2-5 TRBD2 TRBV11-2
TGTGCCAGCAGTTACCTAGGGAGGGGGAACGAGCAGTTCTTC CASSYLGRGNEQFF NA TRBJ2-1 NA TRBV6-6
TGTGCCAGCAGTTACACATCGACAGAAAACACCGGGGAGCTGTTTTTT CASSYTSTENTGELFF NA TRBJ2-2 NA TRBV6-5
TGTGCCAGCAACCTAGCTGGGACAGGACACGGGGAGACCCAGTACTTC CASNLAGTGHGETQYF NA TRBJ2-5 TRBD1 TRBV7-9
TGTGCCAGCAGTGATCCCGGGACAGGGACAGATGAAGCTTTCTTT CASSDPGTGTDEAFF NA TRBJ1-1 TRBD1 TRBV6-1
TGCGCCAGCAGAGATCGTGGGGGCAATTCCTACGAGCAGTACTTC CASRDRGGNSYEQYF once TRBJ2-7 NA TRBV10-2
TGTGCCAGTACTACTATCCCTTCCTGGGGAGAGGCTATTCAGCCCCAGCATTTT CASTTIPSWGEAIQPQHF NA TRBJ1-5 NA TRBV19
TGCGCCAGCAGCCAAGTGGACAGGGGTCTGGGCTCACCCCTCCACTTT CASSQVDRGLGSPLHF once TRBJ1-6 TRBD1 TRBV4-1
TGTGCCAGTAGTAAAACAGGGGGAACTGAAGCTTTCTTT CASSKTGGTEAFF NA TRBJ1-1 TRBD1 TRBV19
TGTGCCAGCAGCTTAGTCGCAGCGCGTGAAGCTTTCTTT CASSLVAAREAFF NA TRBJ1-1 NA TRBV11-2
TGTGCCTGGGCCCCCGAAACAGGGGGCGGGTACGAGCAGTACTTC CAWAPETGGGYEQYF NA TRBJ2-7 TRBD1 TRBV30
TGTGCCTGGACTTTTAAGCGGGGCACTGAAGCTTTCTTT CAWTFKRGTEAFF NA TRBJ1-1 NA TRBV30
TGTGCCAGCAGTTCCACGCGGACAAGCGCTAACTATGGCTACACCTTC CASSSTRTSANYGYTF NA TRBJ1-2 NA TRBV27
TGTGCCAGCAGCCGACAGGGGTTCGATGGCTACACCTTC CASSRQGFDGYTF NA TRBJ1-2 TRBD1 TRBV11-3
TGTGCCAGCAGCTTAGGGTCGGGGGCCTACGAGCAGTACTTC CASSLGSGAYEQYF NA TRBJ2-7 NA TRBV7-2